This entry is about one T cell receptor beta chain. Its target is not known. These data belong to a study of long-term antiretroviral therapy in people with HIV. Study results and caveats: An increase in diversity followed ART, yet levels stayed below transplant donor controls. Clonal populations expanded prior to ART predominated within the repertoire at all time points.

Per the germline V gene, CDR1 is MNHNY and CDR2 is SVGAGI (reference sequence). This CDR3 spans 11 amino acids. Trimming removed 2 bases at V and 7 bases at J, with 2 bases between. Version v3.0 of the immunoSEQ assay ran at survey level. Roughly 40,000-55,000 T-cell genomes per sample were the sequencing target. The assay was immunoSEQ multiplex PCR, and TCRdb's table has in-frame clones only and misses some. The repertoire holds under 25,000 clones, 76% seen once, with approximately 9.3% in the top ten. Per donor, a minimum of one pre-ART and a minimum of two post-ART PBMC samples were available. The rearrangement uses TRBV6-6 and TRBJ1-4; unclear D gene. This material consisted of unsorted PBMCs, taken 0.5 years before starting antiretroviral therapy. This receptor was taken from a man aged 18 to 29 with HIV. The CDR3 protein is CASSYGEKLFF. CDR3 bases: TGTGCCAGCAGTTACGGTGAAAAACTGTTTTTT.